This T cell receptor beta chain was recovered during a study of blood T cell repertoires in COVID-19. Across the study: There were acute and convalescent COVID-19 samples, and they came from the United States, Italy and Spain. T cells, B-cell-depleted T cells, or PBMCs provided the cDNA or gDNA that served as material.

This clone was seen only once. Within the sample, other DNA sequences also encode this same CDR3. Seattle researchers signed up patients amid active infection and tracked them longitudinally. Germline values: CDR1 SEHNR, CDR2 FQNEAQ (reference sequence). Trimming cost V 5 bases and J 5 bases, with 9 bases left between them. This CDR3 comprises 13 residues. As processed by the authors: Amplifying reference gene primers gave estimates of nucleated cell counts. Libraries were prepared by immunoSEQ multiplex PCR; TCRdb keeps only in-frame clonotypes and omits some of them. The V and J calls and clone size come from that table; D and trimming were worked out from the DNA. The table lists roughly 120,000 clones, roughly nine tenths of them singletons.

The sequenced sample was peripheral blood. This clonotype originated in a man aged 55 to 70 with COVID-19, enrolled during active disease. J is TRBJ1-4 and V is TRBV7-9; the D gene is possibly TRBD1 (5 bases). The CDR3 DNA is TGTGCCAGCAGCCTGGGGGGGAATGAAAAACTGTTTTTT. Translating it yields CASSLGGNEKLFF.